This T cell receptor beta chain was sequenced for a study of blood T cell repertoires in COVID-19. Overall study: Spain, Italy and the United States supplied samples that represented acute and convalescent COVID-19. T cells, B-cell-depleted T cells, or PBMCs supplied cDNA or gDNA.

From germline, CDR1 is SGHDN and CDR2 FVKESK. Trimming cost V 0 bases and J 5 bases, with 14 bases left between them. This CDR3 comprises 16 residues. TCRdb's copy holds only in-frame clones and misses some; the assay was immunoSEQ multiplex PCR. The table shows some 200,000 clones, with approximately 87% occurring only once. This clonotype was obtained from a woman aged 18-29 years who had recovered from COVID-19. This rearrangement joins TRBV14 to TRBJ2-1, with D uncertain. The sample was peripheral blood. CDR3: CASSQEALLLNNEQFF. As DNA, the CDR3 is TGTGCCAGCAGCCAAGAAGCACTCCTACTCAACAATGAGCAGTTCTTC.